Each of the 10 T cell receptor beta chains below was sequenced from the same sample in a study of blood T cell repertoires in COVID-19. Clones were read by immunoSEQ multiplex PCR, and TCRdb kept only the in-frame ones, dropping some. The sample has 150,000 or so clones, roughly 87% seen once. The sample taken for sequencing was PBMCs or T cells enriched from blood (not recorded which). These receptors were taken from a woman between 35 and 50 years old who had been exposed to COVID-19.

This chain joins TRBV7-9 and TRBJ2-1; D gene uncertain. CDR3 length: 17 residues. Germline CDR1 and CDR2: SEHNR and FQNEAQ (reference sequence). V was cut by 4 bases and J by 0 bases, with 16 bases left in between. CDR3 in DNA: TGTGCCAGCAGCTCCTTAGGCGGATTTCGCTCCTACAATGAGCAGTTCTTC. This translates into CASSSLGGFRSYNEQFF.

The chain recombines TRBV4-1 with TRBJ2-7; 7 bases line up with TRBD2. Germline trimming cut 3 bases from V and 2 bases from J; bases unmatched to any gene: 7. The germline CDR1 and CDR2 sequences are MGHRA and YSYEKL. The CDR3 has 15 amino acids. In DNA, the CDR3 is TGCGCCAGCAGCCAGCCGGGGGGAAAGACCTACGAGCAGTACTTC. This codes for CASSQPGGKTYEQYF.

CDR3 region: CASRTDPNYGYTF. The CDR3 DNA is TGTGCCAGCAGGACTGATCCAAACTATGGCTACACCTTC. The V and J genes are TRBV28 and TRBJ1-2; no clear D gene. Per germline, CDR1 MDHEN and CDR2 SYDVKM. This CDR3 region has 13 residues. Trimming took off 6 bases at V and 2 bases at J, with 10 bases between the two ends.

This clone was found once. This chain links TRBV4-1 with TRBJ1-1; the D is unclear. Trimming stripped 0 bases from V and 5 bases from J, with 10 bases between. This CDR3 spans 14 amino acids. Germline CDR1 and CDR2: MGHRA and YSYEKL. The CDR3: CASSQDDGVTEAFF. CDR3 in DNA: TGCGCCAGCAGCCAAGATGATGGAGTAACTGAAGCTTTCTTT.

The rearrangement joins TRBV18 to TRBJ1-1; TRBD1 aligns across 7 bases. J lost 8 bases, V lost 1 base, and 4 bases had no gene match. The CDR3 is 13 amino acids. CDR1 and CDR2 from the germline V gene are KGHSH and LQKENI. As DNA, the CDR3 is TGTGCCAGCTCACCACGCACAGGGGAAGAAGCTTTCTTT. Protein product: CASSPRTGEEAFF.

This clone occurred once. CDR3 sequence (DNA): TGCGCCAGCAGCCTAGCGGGAGGGCACTACAATGAGCAGTTCTTC. Protein product: CASSLAGGHYNEQFF. This chain joins TRBV10-2 and TRBJ2-1; 12 bases line up with TRBD2. V shed 6 bases, J shed 3 bases, and the junction held 3 bases outside the gene matches. CDR1 is WSHSY, CDR2 SAAADI, per germline. This CDR3 contains 15 residues.

This sequence joins TRBV12-3 or TRBV12-4 and TRBJ1-2; D is possibly TRBD1 (6 bases). The CDR3 covers 13 residues. V shed 7 bases and J shed 2 bases, with 11 bases lying between them. This chain's CDR3 is CASTRTENYGYTF. CDR3 DNA sequence: TGTGCCAGCACCCGGACAGAAAACTATGGCTACACCTTC.

The chain recombines TRBV6-2 or TRBV6-3 with TRBJ2-4; 10 bases fit TRBD1. CDR1 is MNHEY and CDR2 is SVGEGT in the germline V gene. The CDR3 runs to 15 residues. Germline trimming cut 5 bases from V and 8 bases from J; bases unmatched to any gene: 9. CDR3 loop: CASSPSGTGVDIQYF. As DNA, the CDR3 is TGTGCCAGCAGTCCGTCCGGGACAGGGGTCGACATTCAGTACTTC.

V gene TRBV2 combines with J gene TRBJ1-5; TRBD1 is a possible D gene (5 bases). Germline V gives CDR1 SNHLY, CDR2 FYNNEI. V lost 3 bases to trimming and J lost 4 bases, with 16 bases between them. The CDR3 has 16 amino acids. The CDR3 sequence is CASSEARVELNQPQHF. CDR3 DNA sequence: TGTGCCAGCAGTGAGGCCAGGGTAGAGCTGAATCAGCCCCAGCATTTT.

This clone was seen a single time. This chain joins TRBV7-2 and TRBJ1-4; D gene uncertain. CDR3 size: 13 residues. The ends were cut back, 7 bases at V and 8 bases at J, with 14 bases in the middle. Germline CDR1 and CDR2: SGHTA and FQGNSA. This chain's CDR3 is CASNPSGVEKLFF. In DNA form, the CDR3 reads TGTGCCAGCAACCCTTCCGGGGTGGAAAAACTGTTTTTT.